The T cell receptor (beta chain) described here comes from a study of cytomegalovirus exposure and HLA in healthy donors (dated by TCRdb to about 2017). For the wider study: An earlier analysis of approximately 640 of the donors reported 276 Gb of sequence data and roughly 100 million unique TCR beta sequences from about 200 million T cells. Alongside the repertoire data, information on donor age, sex, ethnicity and CMV serostatus was compiled. To predict cytomegalovirus infection status, the study combined high-throughput TCR immunosequencing, statistical association of individual TCRs with disease status, and machine learning. The T cell repertoires of 670 or so subjects were profiled by immunosequencing and related to cytomegalovirus serostatus. Several DR-DQ haplotypes were treated as single units for association and clustering because of strong linkage in the cohort. A later analysis re-analyzed previously published TCR beta repertoires from roughly 690 donors and added high-resolution HLA genotyping to study TCR occurrence patterns. In addition to the first cohort of roughly 670 subjects, a separate validation cohort of approximately 110 different subjects was used. An earlier analysis of approximately 630 of the donors applied high-throughput TCR beta sequencing to assess whether each TCR beta V gene segment acted as functional or pseudogenic. Among some 410 genotyped donors of the cohort, an average of around 250,000 unique TCR beta nucleotide sequences was sequenced per donor, of which approximately 19% were non-productive. Class I and class II HLA loci were covered by the typing at four-digit resolution. The later analysis used no new phenotypic data to find candidate immune exposures, relying instead on TCR beta sequences and their occurrence across donors. The study aimed to test whether signatures of past pathogen exposure could be identified by cataloging public T cell receptors. Genome-wide SNP genotypes for about 60% of the 666 donors were used in a later genetic analysis, which treated that subset as a discovery cohort. Every discovery cohort repertoire had been produced on one sequencing platform. About 330 gigabases of sequencing data and roughly 81 million unique TCR sequences made up an early release that covered some 640 HLA-typed donors. The number of typed donors differed by locus: about 620-630 for A, B, C, DRB1 and DQB1; 522 for DQA1; approximately 600 for DPA1; and 400 to 480 for DPB1. Of the 300 to 450 genotyped donors, approximately 80% were placed in the genetic ancestry cluster associated with self-reported Caucasian donors. The research as a whole found: A later analysis found that TCR association rates varied across HLA loci, with DRB1 alleles showing the most associated TCRs and HLA-C alleles the fewest. A group of highly shared sequence variants was considered likely to be a technical artifact of the sequencing pipeline. In a later analysis, HLA-associated TCR beta chains showed more clonal expansion and lower generation probabilities than non-associated chains that were equally common. In a later genetic analysis, a missense DCLRE1C variant was associated with V-gene and J-gene trimming of TCR beta chains, and the association was replicated in an independent cohort. Most TCR sequences were observed very rarely across donors, whereas some public TCRs were present in many individuals. According to a later genetic analysis, donors in an Asian-associated ancestry cluster had fewer N-insertions in productive TCRs than the approximately 700-donor mean. When HLA alleles, especially DR and DQ, strongly co-occurred, attributing TCR associations to individual alleles was difficult. The authors suggested that the approach could potentially be extended to other disease states and immunological phenotypes. For the cohort, immune exposure information was limited to CMV serostatus. Sequencing depth was assumed to be roughly uniform across donors in the presence/absence analyses, though that assumption may not hold. A further reported finding was that TCR beta sequences accurately predicted the HLA-A and HLA-B alleles for most subjects in the first cohort. In vitro tests confirmed that a few of the cytomegalovirus-associated TCR beta chains recognize cytomegalovirus antigens. Linkage disequilibrium might explain the correlated functional status among segregating V segments, but an unknown experimental factor could not be excluded. A later analysis associated 16,951 TCR beta sequences with specific HLA alleles at a false discovery rate of 0.05. In a later analysis, several top co-occurrence clusters were reported to appear linked to parvovirus B19, influenza, CMV and Epstein-Barr virus. A later analysis found that most CMV-associated TCR beta chains appeared HLA-restricted, with HLA associations seemingly driven largely by CMV exposure. Cytomegalovirus status was reported to be diagnosed by the classifier with high specificity and sensitivity in both the original and validation cohorts. The earlier analysis of approximately 560 of the donors excluded roughly 16 rarely observed V segments, including chromosome 9 orphons, because counts were too low. Some IMGT-functional V segments, including TRBV6-2 and TRBV6-3, could not be distinguished by the 87-base-pair reads and were therefore excluded. Broadly in line with IMGT annotations, most TCR beta V segments showed up in productive rearrangements about 90% or about 30% of the time in an earlier analysis of roughly 590 of the donors. In the study, 150 to 200 TCR beta chains were listed as associated with cytomegalovirus. This cohort had only TCR beta chains sequenced, and the lack of alpha or paired-chain data limited which features could be detected. Because HLA typing was missing for some donors at each locus, association tests included only the typed subset.

In total, 600 or so healthy bone marrow donors made up the cohort. At the time of sampling, all cohort members were nominally healthy, though unrecorded immune exposures were likely present. The donor tested CMV seropositive and was one of the 289 seropositive cohort members. A peripheral blood sample was collected from each donor, and TCR beta sequencing was performed on peripheral blood mononuclear cells. Genomic DNA extraction from the blood cell samples was performed with the Qiagen DNeasy Blood Extraction Kit. Receptor amplification or capture employed the immunoSEQ multiplex PCR assay. For the multiplex PCR, a mixture combining 60 forward primers for TCR Vbeta segments and 13 reverse primers for TCR Jbeta segments was used. A multiplex PCR assay on genomic DNA amplified the CDR3 region of rearranged TCR beta genes. Amplified TCR beta libraries were sequenced as 87-base-pair reads on the Illumina HiSeq System. Turning to the authors' computational methods: Across the 700 or so repertoires, a later analysis counted some 81 million unique TCR beta chains, 9.5 million to 12 million of which were shared by at least two donors. Raw reads were error-corrected and collapsed into unique sequences by a nearest-neighbor algorithm in which closely related sequences were merged to remove PCR and sequencing errors. Alignment of CDR3 sequences to IMGT reference sequences was used to assign V, D and J gene segments. For a sequence to be retained, a match of at least six nucleotides to both a V gene segment and a J gene segment was required. Rearrangements were called productive when the CDR3 lacked stop codons and stayed in frame with V and J; all others were non-productive. CDR3 was defined according to IMGT convention as the region running from the second conserved V-encoded cysteine to the conserved J-encoded phenylalanine. Sequences without an unambiguous match to a single V gene segment were excluded from the earlier analysis of approximately 560 of the donors. In an earlier analysis of some 590 of the donors, a V segment was called functional when productive rearrangements were above 56.7%, and segregating when the standard deviation between donors exceeded 5%. A statistical classification framework was built to diagnose cytomegalovirus status from the catalog of TCR beta chain sequences. V and J gene assignment, in a later analysis, came from comparing TCR nucleotide sequences with IMGT/GENE-DB human TR gene sequences. Using the TCRdist pipeline, a later analysis assigned CDR3 sequences along with most-parsimonious VDJ recombination scenarios. In a later analysis, each TCR beta chain was defined by its CDR3 amino acid sequence together with its V-gene family, and reads lacking a unique V-gene family were excluded. A later analysis removed over 500 highly shared, low-generation-probability nucleotide sequences to deal with suspected cross-contamination and a sequencing artifact. In a later analysis, a clonal expansion index for each public chain was calculated from normalized within-repertoire ranks of inferred template counts. In a later analysis, generation probabilities were computed using a VDJ recombination model fitted to out-of-frame rearrangements, and the results were checked against IGoR. A later analysis scored TCR-TCR, TCR-HLA and TCR-CMV co-occurrence with hypergeometric tests, applying a repertoire-size bias correction to TCR pairs. False discovery rates were estimated in a later analysis by permuting HLA or CMV assignments 20 times. A later analysis grouped co-occurring TCRs with DBSCAN, adding TCRdist sequence similarity when clustering within HLA-allele-positive subsets. Co-occurrence clustering excluded repertoires with fewer than 30,000 or more than 120,000 public chains, plus five with anomalous nucleotide sharing. TCRdb took over this immuneACCESS table, retaining in-frame rearrangements with V and J assigned. Such tables are incomplete; in checked studies, under half of the missing clones stem from an unresolved V gene, and the remainder is unexplained. For V, J and clone size, that table is used; D and trimming come from the DNA. For this sample the table gives 100,000 to 150,000 clones, of which around 77% were detected only once. Of the sample, 4.2% falls within the top ten clones.

The V end loses 6 bases and the J end loses 1 base, and a stretch of 10 bases separates them. Reading from cysteine to phenylalanine, the CDR3 counts 14 amino acids. Of all the DNA, just the CDR3 is kept, 42 bases in frame from base 1. CDR1 LNHNV and CDR2 YYDKDF are derived from the germline V gene (reference sequence). With regard to this clone: Its antigen target is currently unknown. Per-base qualities were not stored, and no clone one base away is much larger.

This receptor was identified in a male donor in good health and CMV-seropositive. The sample comprised PBMCs. The rearrangement combines TRBV15 with TRBJ1-5, with no reliable assignment of the D segment. The DNA reads as follows: TGTGCCACCAGGCGGGGTGGGAGCAATCAGCCCCAGCATTTT. It translates to CATRRGGSNQPQHF.